This entry concerns a single TCR beta chain. The authors' processing: Nucleated cell counts were estimated from reference gene primer amplification. The assay was immunoSEQ multiplex PCR, and TCRdb's table has in-frame clones only and misses some. The V and J calls and clone size come from that table; D and trimming were worked out from the DNA. This table has about 49,000 clones, about 85% appearing once. The data derive from a study of blood T cell repertoires in COVID-19. Study overall: Samples taken during acute and convalescent COVID-19 were collected in the United States, Italy and Spain. T cells, B-cell-depleted T cells, or PBMCs provided the cDNA or gDNA that served as material.

CDR3 length: 16 residues. Germline V lookup: CDR1 LGHDT, CDR2 YNNKEL (reference sequence). The V gene end was trimmed by 4 bases and the J gene end by 8 bases; junction bases not matched to a gene: 10. The sequence was obtained from a human donor in a cohort sampled during active COVID-19. Sequencing used peripheral blood. This chain joins TRBV3-1 (or the pseudogene TRBV3-2) and TRBJ2-3; 12 bases map to TRBD2. The CDR3 spells CASSPPSGGGIGTQYF. The CDR3 DNA reads TGTGCCAGCAGCCCCCCTAGCGGGGGGGGCATTGGTACGCAGTATTTT.